A selection of T cell receptor beta chains follows, all from one sample in a study of shared clonotypes between healthy human individuals. Some clones are missing from TCRdb's copy, which holds only in-frame ones; the method was immunoSEQ multiplex PCR. The sample has more than 2 million clones, around 96% seen once. Material for sequencing was naive CD8+ T cells sorted from blood. These receptor sequences come from a man younger than 30 in good health. Each CDR3 is given with its conserved first and last residue. Each record gives: D gene, clone size, J gene, V gene, CDR3 DNA, CDR3 protein. The D gene is left open where the match is weak. A row's size may be missing; if present it is once, few, many or a size class.

>.|.|TRBJ2-5|TRBV6-1
TGTGCCAGCAGTAGATTGGACTACCAGACCCAGTACTTC
CASSRLDYQTQYF
>.|once|TRBJ2-3|TRBV10-2
TGCGCCAGCTTACAGTCCCCGCCGGATACGCAGTATTTT
CASLQSPPDTQYF
>TRBD1|.|TRBJ2-7|TRBV5-1
TGCGCCGCCTTTAACCCCGACAGGGTCTACGAGCAGTACTTC
CAAFNPDRVYEQYF
>.|.|TRBJ1-1|TRBV2
TGTGCCAGCCTAGGGGGGGCCACTGAAGCTTTCTTT
CASLGGATEAFF
>TRBD2|.|TRBJ2-3|TRBV11-3
TGTGCCAGCAGCTTACTCGGGACTAGCGTTTCCGCAGATACGCAGTATTTT
CASSLLGTSVSADTQYF
>TRBD2|.|TRBJ2-7|TRBV10-1
TGCGCCAGCAGTTATTCGGGACTAGCGGGAGAGCAGTACTTC
CASSYSGLAGEQYF
>.|.|TRBJ2-3|TRBV27
TGTGCCAGCAGTTTATTAAGCACAGATACGCAGTATTTT
CASSLLSTDTQYF
>TRBD1|.|TRBJ2-2|TRBV5-8
TGTGCCAGCAGCTTGGGACAGGGTTTCGCCGGGGAGCTGTTTTTT
CASSLGQGFAGELFF
>.|.|TRBJ1-6|TRBV9
TGTGCCAGCAGCGTCGGGACGCAAATTTCACCCCTCCACTTT
CASSVGTQISPLHF
>TRBD1|.|TRBJ2-5|TRBV6-5
TGTGCCAGCAGTTACCGGATACAACAGGGGGCACCGGAGTACTTC
CASSYRIQQGAPEYF
>TRBD2|.|TRBJ2-1|TRBV9
TGTGCCAGCAGCGGGACTAGCGGAGACAATGAGCAGTTCTTC
CASSGTSGDNEQFF
>TRBD2|few|TRBJ2-1|TRBV30
TGTGCCTGGAGCGGGATAGCGGGGGGGCTGTACGATGAGCAGTTCTTC
CAWSGIAGGLYDEQFF
>.|once|TRBJ1-2|TRBV23-1
TGCGCCAGCAGTCAATCAGCCCAACCAAACTATGGCTACACCTTC
CASSQSAQPNYGYTF
>TRBD2|.|TRBJ2-1|TRBV2
TGTGCCAGCAGTGAATCGACTAGCTGGGGACTTGAGCAGTTCTTC
CASSESTSWGLEQFF
>.|.|TRBJ2-7|TRBV10-2
TGCGCCAGCAGTGCCGACGGAGTCTCCTACGAGCAGTACTTC
CASSADGVSYEQYF
>.|.|TRBJ2-1|TRBV9
TGTGCCAGCAGCGTAGGAGGGGGCGCGGGAAATGAGCAGTTCTTC
CASSVGGGAGNEQFF
>.|.|TRBJ2-2|TRBV6-6
TGTGCCAGCAGTTACAATGACCTAAACACCGGGGAGCTGTTTTTT
CASSYNDLNTGELFF
>.|.|TRBJ1-1|TRBV4-1
TGCGCCAGCAGCCAAGAAGCGGGCGGGGAGGGGACTGAAGCTTTCTTT
CASSQEAGGEGTEAFF
>.|.|TRBJ2-5|TRBV28
TGTGCCAGCAGTTTACGGGGGCGAGAGACCCAGTACTTC
CASSLRGRETQYF
>.|.|TRBJ2-7|TRBV4-1
TGCGCCAGCAGCCAAGATCCCCCAGGGTTTAGCTCCTACGAGCAGTACTTC
CASSQDPPGFSSYEQYF
>.|.|TRBJ1-2|TRBV4-3
TGCGCCAGCAGCCAAGTCTGGGGGCGCCCCGATGGCTACACCTTC
CASSQVWGRPDGYTF
>TRBD2|.|TRBJ2-1|TRBV2
TGTGCCAGCAGTGAAGCGGAGAGCGGGAGCCTCCAGTACAATGAGCAGTTCTTC
CASSEAESGSLQYNEQFF
>TRBD2|.|TRBJ2-7|TRBV15
TGTGCCACCAGCGTTGGACTAGCGGGAGACTACGAGCAGTACTTC
CATSVGLAGDYEQYF
>TRBD2|.|TRBJ2-5|TRBV13
TGTGCCAGCAGCCAGGGACTAGCGGGGTTCCAAGAGACCCAGTACTTC
CASSQGLAGFQETQYF
>TRBD1|.|TRBJ1-6|TRBV12-5
TGTGCTAGTGGGACGGACAGGGTCGCTACACCCCTCCACTTT
CASGTDRVATPLHF
>.|.|TRBJ2-7|TRBV28
TGTGCCAGCAGTCGCTACGAGCAGTACTTC
CASSRYEQYF
>.|.|TRBJ2-7|TRBV9
TGTGCCAGCAGCGCCACAGGGAACGGGGCCTACGAGCAGTACTTC
CASSATGNGAYEQYF
>TRBD2|.|TRBJ2-1|TRBV19
TGTGCCAGCAACGAACTAGCGGGAGACCACAATGAGCAGTTCTTC
CASNELAGDHNEQFF
>TRBD2|once|TRBJ2-3|TRBV27
TGTGCCAGCAACAAATTAGCGGGAGGCATGGATACGCAGTATTTT
CASNKLAGGMDTQYF
>.|.|TRBJ1-5|TRBV30
TGTGCCGGAGAAAACTATCAGCCCCAGCATTTT
CAGENYQPQHF
>.|.|TRBJ2-7|TRBV10-3
TGTGCCATCAGTGAAGGGGGGTCCCGCTACGAGCAGTACTTC
CAISEGGSRYEQYF
>TRBD1|.|TRBJ1-5|TRBV5-6
TGTGCCAGCAGTACAGGGGGGCAACTCTATAGCAATCAGCCCCAGCATTTT
CASSTGGQLYSNQPQHF
>.|.|TRBJ2-2|TRBV30
TGTGCCTGGAGTGTAGGGGTGAACACCGGGGAGCTGTTTTTT
CAWSVGVNTGELFF
>.|.|TRBJ1-2|TRBV5-1
TGCGCCAGCAGCACTACCGGGCCTCAAGACTCCTATGGCTACACCTTC
CASSTTGPQDSYGYTF
>.|.|TRBJ1-1|TRBV7-8
TGTGCCAGCAGCTTAAATAAGCAGTTTGAAGCTTTCTTT
CASSLNKQFEAFF
>.|once|TRBJ2-5|TRBV4-1
TGCGCCAGCAGCCAAGTTACAGCGGCCCCGCGGGAGACCCAGTACTTC
CASSQVTAAPRETQYF
>.|.|TRBJ1-4|TRBV11-2
TGTGCCAGCAGCTTAGGTCGAGAGGAACTGTTTTTT
CASSLGREELFF
>TRBD2|once|TRBJ2-3|TRBV15
TGTGCCACCAGCAGCCCTACACGGGGGGACCACACAGATACGCAGTATTTT
CATSSPTRGDHTDTQYF
>.|.|TRBJ1-6|TRBV4-1
TGCGCCAGCAGCTCCCGAACCCCAGAGAGCTCCTATAATTCACCCCTCCACTTT
CASSSRTPESSYNSPLHF
>.|.|TRBJ2-7|TRBV5-8
TGTGCCAGCAGCTTGGCCTCTCTGTACGAGCAGTACTTC
CASSLASLYEQYF
>.|.|TRBJ2-1|TRBV27
TGTGCCAGCAGTCATAGGGGGGAGTTGGATGAGCAGTTCTTC
CASSHRGELDEQFF
>.|.|TRBJ2-7|TRBV10-1
TGCGCCAGCAGTGAGGGCTATAACTCCTACGAGCAGTACTTC
CASSEGYNSYEQYF